Below are 26 T cell receptor beta chains sequenced from a single sample in a study of T-cell reconstitution after alpha-beta-depleted transplantation in children. The TCRbeta library was prepared with unique molecular identifiers. MiXCR, run by TCRdb on the PCR reads, gives a single entry per CDR3 protein. The sample includes a few hundred thousand distinct CDR3 sequences, under 30% of them seen just once. The sample consisted of PBMCs, mostly from graft donor cells, taken 360 days after TCRalphabeta/CD19-depleted stem cell transplant. The receptors were gathered from a female patient aged 2-15 years who had a stem cell transplant for congenital amegakaryocytic thrombocytopenia, so the T cells may come from the graft donor.

The V gene is TRBV20-1, the J gene TRBJ2-5; no firm D call. The V gene lost 6 bases and the J gene lost 2 bases, with 4 bases spanning the gap. Germline CDR1 reads DFQATT; CDR2 reads SNEGSKA (reference sequence). The CDR3 has 10 residues. This CDR3 reads CSALQETQYF. CDR3 DNA sequence: TGCAGTGCGCTACAAGAGACCCAGTACTTC.

CDR3 bases: TGCAGTGCTATAGGACAGGGGCCGGGGATCCCTGAAGCTTTCTTT. This codes for CSAIGQGPGIPEAFF. The chain recombines TRBV20-1 with TRBJ1-1; TRBD1 matches at 9 bases. Germline V gene sequence: CDR1 DFQATT, CDR2 SNEGSKA (reference sequence). V shed 4 bases, J shed 6 bases, and the junction held 12 bases outside the gene matches. The CDR3 runs to 15 residues.

V gene TRBV5-1 combines with J gene TRBJ2-1; TRBD2 matches at 8 bases. In germline, CDR1 is SGHRS, CDR2 YFSETQ. The V and J ends lost 1 base and 1 base, in that order; junction bases with no gene match: 1. The CDR3 spans 15 residues. Here the CDR3 reads CASSLSGRSYNEQFF. DNA for the CDR3: TGCGCCAGCAGCTTGAGCGGGAGATCCTACAATGAGCAGTTCTTC.

DNA of the CDR3: TGCAGTGCTAGAGCAGGGAAAGAGACCCAGTACTTC. It specifies CSARAGKETQYF. The rearrangement links TRBV20-1 to TRBJ2-5; D possibly corresponds to TRBD1 (5 bases). Trimming took 1 base from V and 3 from J, leaving 6 bases between them. Germline V gene data show CDR1 as DFQATT and CDR2 as SNEGSKA (reference sequence). There are 12 residues in the CDR3.

In this sample, this clonotype turned up a few times. The J gene is TRBJ2-7, the V gene TRBV4-1, with D unclear. The CDR3 covers 14 residues. Germline values: CDR1 MGHRA, CDR2 YSYEKL. Trimming left V 1 base short and J 3 bases short, with 10 bases between. The CDR3 loop is CASSQVSQIYEQYF. CDR3 nucleotides: TGCGCCAGCAGCCAAGTGAGTCAGATCTACGAGCAGTACTTC.

The chain uses TRBV6-1 and TRBJ2-3; 7 positions agree with TRBD1. CDR1 is MNHNS and CDR2 is SASEGT in the germline V gene. The CDR3 is 14 residues long. The J segment lost 5 bases and the V segment lost 4 bases, leaving 6 bases of the junction unmatched. The CDR3 nucleotides read TGTGCCAGCAGTGTGTGGGACAGACAAGATACGCAGTATTTT. This codes for CASSVWDRQDTQYF.

This clonotype has a handful of counts. This sequence joins TRBV20-1 and TRBJ2-7; D not resolved. Germline values: CDR1 DFQATT, CDR2 SNEGSKA (reference sequence). This CDR3 region has 11 residues. V was pared by 7 bases and J by 0 bases, with 7 bases between. CDR3 sequence (DNA): TGCAGTGAAACGTCCTCCTACGAGCAGTACTTC. As protein: CSETSSYEQYF.

This clonotype has a handful of counts. The gene calls are TRBV24-1 and TRBJ2-3; the match to TRBD2 covers 9 bases. The J segment lost 0 bases and the V segment lost 2 bases, leaving 2 bases of the junction unmatched. This CDR3 comprises 16 residues. Germline lookup yields CDR1 KGHDR and CDR2 SFDVKD. The CDR3 is CATSDYSGGSTDTQYF. As DNA, the CDR3 is TGTGCCACCAGTGATTATAGCGGGGGTAGCACAGATACGCAGTATTTT.

Ten or more counts support this clonotype. The chain recombines TRBV29-1 with TRBJ2-5, with 7 positions matching TRBD1. The CDR3 sequence is 13 residues long. The germline V gene encodes CDR1 SQVTM and CDR2 ANQGSEA. Trimming cost V 7 bases and J 4 bases; bases outside gene matches: 9. The CDR3 reads CSAPQGSGETQYF. CDR3 bases: TGCAGCGCACCACAGGGGTCGGGAGAGACCCAGTACTTC.

The chain carries TRBV15 and TRBJ2-5; 13 bases match TRBD2. This CDR3 has 19 amino acids. V lost 0 bases to trimming and J lost 0 bases; unmatched junction nucleotides: 7. Germline V lookup: CDR1 LNHNV, CDR2 YYDKDF (reference sequence). CDR3 bases: TGTGCCACCAGCAGAGATCAAGGGACTAGCGGGGCTTACCAAGAGACCCAGTACTTC. It encodes CATSRDQGTSGAYQETQYF.

This clonotype was seen more than once but under ten times. This chain uses TRBV20-1 with TRBJ1-5; no firm D call. Germline CDR1 reads DFQATT; CDR2 reads SNEGSKA (reference sequence). Trimming removed 2 bases from V and 4 bases from J, with 12 bases in between. The CDR3 is 14 amino acids. The CDR3 reads CSARSGSLNQPQHF. The CDR3 coding sequence is TGCAGTGCTAGATCGGGCAGCCTAAATCAGCCCCAGCATTTT.

This clonotype was picked up a small number of times. This chain uses TRBV5-1 with TRBJ2-5, with 8 positions matching TRBD2. V shed 3 bases and J 8 bases; nucleotides not matched to a gene: 9. The CDR3 sequence is 14 residues long. CDR1 is SGHRS and CDR2 is YFSETQ in the germline V gene. This CDR3 is CASSSGTREDTQYF. As DNA, the CDR3 is TGCGCCAGCAGCTCCGGGACTAGGGAGGACACCCAGTACTTC.

The chain recombines TRBV7-9 with TRBJ1-4, with D hard to call. Between the trimmed V and J ends, which lost 5 bases and 5 bases, there was a span of 18 bases. This CDR3 contains 16 residues. Germline lookup yields CDR1 SEHNR and CDR2 FQNEAQ (reference sequence). The CDR3 loop reads CASSPPKVQANEKLFF. In nucleotides, the CDR3 is TGTGCCAGCAGCCCCCCGAAAGTCCAGGCCAATGAAAAACTGTTTTTT. The full variable domain, with the rest looked up from reference TRBV7-9 and TRBJ1-4, is DTGVSQNPRHKITKRGQNVTFRCDPISEHNRLYWYRQTLGQGPEFLTYFQNEAQLEKSRLLSDRFSAERPKGSFSTLEIQRTEQGDSAMYLCASSPPKVQANEKLFFGSGTQLSVL.

The sample holds a few counts of this clonotype. This chain's CDR3 is CASSIETGSDGELFF. The CDR3 DNA reads as TGTGCCAGTAGTATCGAGACAGGGTCGGACGGGGAGCTGTTTTTT. The chain joins TRBV19 to TRBJ2-2; TRBD1 aligns across 7 bases. The ends lost 3 bases at V and 7 bases at J; junction bases unmatched: 8. The CDR3 contains 15 residues. The germline gives CDR1 LNHDA, CDR2 SQIVND (reference sequence).

This clonotype was seen a few times. This chain connects TRBV4-1 to TRBJ2-7; 8 bases line up with TRBD2. The CDR3 loop spans 17 amino acids. In germline, CDR1 is MGHRA, CDR2 YSYEKL. The V gene end was trimmed by 3 bases and the J gene end by 0 bases; junction bases not matched to a gene: 10. In nucleotides, the CDR3 is TGCGCCAGCAGCCAGGGGGACCTAGCGGGTTCCTCCTACGAGCAGTACTTC. Its protein product is CASSQGDLAGSSYEQYF.

This chain uses TRBV2 with TRBJ2-6; D not certain. Germline V gene data show CDR1 as SNHLY and CDR2 as FYNNEI. The CDR3 has 17 residues. Trimming left V 8 bases short and J 1 base short, with 18 bases between. In DNA, the CDR3 is TGTGCCAGCGTGTCGTACCTTCAAGTTTCTGGGGCCAACGTCCTGACTTTC. This encodes CASVSYLQVSGANVLTF.

This clonotype has more than one count but fewer than ten. The chain employs TRBV4-2 and TRBJ1-1; possibly TRBD1 for D (5 bases). V dropped 4 bases and J dropped 0 bases, with 15 bases sitting between them. This CDR3 is built from 16 residues. Germline V gene sequence: CDR1 LGHNA, CDR2 YNFKEQ. The CDR3 sequence is CASSPSGGNMNTEAFF. The CDR3 DNA follows: TGTGCCAGCAGCCCAAGCGGGGGGAACATGAACACTGAAGCTTTCTTT.

This clonotype was recorded a few times. J is TRBJ2-3 and V is TRBV3-1; D is undetermined. The CDR3 contains 12 residues. Per the germline V gene, CDR1 is LGHDT and CDR2 is YNNKEL (reference sequence). V lost 6 bases, J lost 3 bases, and 7 bases lay in between. For the CDR3, the DNA is TGTGCCAGCAGAATAGGAACAGATACGCAGTATTTT. Translation: CASRIGTDTQYF.

The sample holds many counts of this clonotype. The chain links TRBV28 to TRBJ2-5; 7 nucleotides align to TRBD2. Germline lookup yields CDR1 MDHEN and CDR2 SYDVKM. The length of the CDR3 is 16 residues. After removal of 6 bases from V and 2 bases from J, the junction contained 12 bases not matched to a gene. Here the CDR3 reads CASSRFALAEQETQYF. CDR3 DNA: TGTGCCAGCAGCCGCTTCGCCCTAGCGGAGCAAGAGACCCAGTACTTC.

There are a few counts of this clonotype. The V call is TRBV24-1, the J call TRBJ2-1; 10 nucleotides match TRBD1. V shed 3 bases, J shed 8 bases, and the junction held 6 bases outside the gene matches. The CDR3 consists of 15 residues. Germline V lookup: CDR1 KGHDR, CDR2 SFDVKD. The CDR3 DNA sequence: TGTGCCACCAGTGATCCCTCGACAGGGGGCTATGAGCAGTTCTTC. Translated, it gives CATSDPSTGGYEQFF.

There are a few counts of this clonotype. V usage is TRBV3-1 and J usage is TRBJ2-3; D remains ambiguous. This CDR3 spans 16 amino acids. The germline V and J ends were trimmed by 3 bases and 1 base, with 14 bases remaining between them. Germline CDR1 LGHDT, CDR2 YNNKEL (reference sequence). The CDR3 reads CASSQNRGSGTDTQYF. In DNA, the CDR3 is TGTGCCAGCAGCCAGAACCGCGGCAGTGGCACAGATACGCAGTATTTT.

The genes are TRBV20-1 and TRBJ2-1; D possibly uses TRBD1 or TRBD2 (5 bases each). The CDR3 runs to 15 residues. The V gene lost 3 bases and the J gene lost 7 bases, with 19 bases spanning the gap. Germline-derived CDR1 and CDR2 are DFQATT and SNEGSKA (reference sequence). The chain's CDR3 is CSARPPGQRGNEQFF. In DNA, the CDR3 is TGCAGTGCTAGGCCCCCAGGGCAACGCGGGAATGAGCAGTTCTTC.

The V and J genes are TRBV5-1 and TRBJ1-1; D is unclear. V lost 4 bases and J lost 2, with 9 bases in between. CDR1 and CDR2 from the germline V gene are SGHRS and YFSETQ. CDR3 length: 13 residues. The CDR3 here is CASSVGKNTEAFF. For the CDR3, the DNA is TGCGCCAGCAGCGTGGGGAAAAACACTGAAGCTTTCTTT.

Ten or more counts support this clonotype. The V gene is TRBV28, the J gene TRBJ2-7; no reliable D call. With 1 base removed from V and 3 bases from J, the gap between germline ends came to 10 bases. There are 14 residues in the CDR3. Looked up from germline, CDR1 is MDHEN and CDR2 is SYDVKM. The CDR3 region has the DNA TGTGCCAGCAGTTTATCCCCGTCGGGCTACGAGCAGTACTTC. This sequence encodes CASSLSPSGYEQYF.

The gene calls are TRBV18 and TRBJ2-7; D is ambiguous. Between the trimmed V and J ends, which lost 3 bases and 2 bases, there was a span of 8 bases. This CDR3 is built from 13 residues. The V gene's germline CDR1 is KGHSH and CDR2 LQKENI. CDR3 coding DNA: TGTGCCAGCTCACCCGGGTCCGCCTACGAGCAGTACTTC. Translated: CASSPGSAYEQYF.

The chain joins TRBV18 to TRBJ2-3, with TRBD2 matching over 10 bases. V lost 0 bases, J lost 1 base, and 10 bases stayed unmatched. The CDR3 has 19 residues. Per the germline V gene, CDR1 is KGHSH and CDR2 is LQKENI. In nucleotides, the CDR3 is TGTGCCAGCTCACCACCGATTCAGCTAGCGGGAGTGGGCACAGATACGCAGTATTTT. Protein: CASSPPIQLAGVGTDTQYF.